The 18 T cell receptor beta chains in this list originate from one sample, sequenced in a study of molecular identifiers for immune sequencing clone quantification (dated by TCRdb to 2017 to 2018). The library came from PCR. Sequencing was performed on an Illumina HiSeq 4000. TCRdb reran the public reads through fastp at Q25 and MiXCR, keeping productive beta chains. CDR3 protein sequences are deduplicated, and each keeps its most common genes and DNA. Here the sample has 9,500 to 15,000 distinct CDR3 sequences; 15% to 20% occur a single time. The ten biggest clones cover roughly 1.5% of the sample. Sequences were obtained from naive CD8+ T cells from blood, with Jurkat cell RNA spiked in. The cell subset or site label of this sample denotes: FACS-sorted CD8+CD4-CCR7+CD45RA+ naive T cells. The source of these receptors is a human donor in good health. Some libraries in this study had Jurkat cell RNA spiked in.

This clonotype was found many times. The rearrangement joins TRBV19 to TRBJ2-7; 9 positions agree with TRBD2. There are 15 residues in the CDR3. Losses at the gene ends were 3 bases for V and 4 bases for J; bases not matched to a gene: 7. Germline V CDR1 and CDR2: LNHDA, SQIVND (reference sequence). CDR3 nucleotide sequence: TGTGCCAGTAGTATTCAGCTAGCGGGAATGTACGAGCAGTACTTC. Amino acid sequence: CASSIQLAGMYEQYF.

This clonotype was seen repeatedly, ten times or more. The J gene is TRBJ2-7, the V gene TRBV27; D might be TRBD1 or TRBD2, each matching 6 bases. The CDR3 spans 14 residues. V lost 3 bases and J lost 0, with 9 bases in between. Per germline, CDR1 MNHEY and CDR2 SMNVEV (reference sequence). CDR3 loop: CASSFGGGSYEQYF. The CDR3 DNA sequence: TGTGCCAGCAGTTTCGGAGGGGGCTCCTACGAGCAGTACTTC.

Judged by abundance, this clonotype is medium-sized. The V gene is TRBV6-1, the J gene TRBJ2-5; the match to TRBD2 covers 7 bases. Germline CDR1 and CDR2: MNHNS and SASEGT. There are 14 residues in the CDR3. Trimming cost V 9 bases and J 0 bases; bases outside gene matches: 7. The CDR3 loop is CASFRRGYQETQYF. CDR3 coding DNA: TGTGCCAGTTTCCGGCGGGGGTACCAAGAGACCCAGTACTTC.

This clonotype was picked up a small number of times. A much larger clone is a single base away; this may be a read error. The V gene is TRBV10-2, the J gene TRBJ1-5, with 9 bases fitting TRBD1. The CDR3 length is 15 residues. Germline CDR1 WSHSY, CDR2 SAAADI. CDR3 DNA: TGCGCCAGCAGTGAGGGACAGGGGTTCAATCGGCCCCAGCATTTT. Amino acids: CASSEGQGFNRPQHF.

The rearrangement links TRBV25-1 to TRBJ2-1; 8 bases are shared with TRBD1. This CDR3 region has 16 residues. Trimming removed 3 bases from V and 4 bases from J; junction bases left unmatched: 8. Germline CDR1 and CDR2: MGHDK and SYGVNS. Here the CDR3 reads CASSENRGVLYNEQFF. Written as DNA, the CDR3 is TGTGCCAGCAGTGAGAACAGGGGGGTCCTATACAATGAGCAGTTCTTC.

By share of the sample, this clonotype is medium-sized. A read error may account for a junction end that differs from germline. The chain employs TRBV7-3 and TRBJ2-2; no definite D call. The CDR3 spans 15 residues. CDR1 and CDR2 from the germline V gene are SGHTA and FQGTGA. CDR3 protein: CASSLGFPNTGELFF. CDR3 DNA sequence: TGTGCCAGCAGCTTGGGATTCCCGAATACCGGGGAGCTGTTTTTT.

With respect to this clonotype: A much larger clonotype is one base distant, so this may be a read error. This chain uses TRBV7-6 with TRBJ2-1, with a weak D call TRBD2 (5 bases). This CDR3 has 13 residues. The germline V gene encodes CDR1 SGHVS and CDR2 FNYEAQ. CDR3 DNA: TGTGCCTGCAGCCTACGAGTCGGGGAGGAGCAGTTCTTC. Amino acid sequence: CACSLRVGEEQFF.

The J gene is TRBJ1-2, the V gene TRBV4-3; a possible D gene is TRBD1 (5 bases). The CDR3 runs 14 residues. In germline, CDR1 is LGHNA, CDR2 YSLEER. Trimming took off 4 bases at V and 4 bases at J, with 13 bases between the two ends. In DNA form, the CDR3 reads TGCGCCAGCAGCCCCGGGGGGGGGGTCTATGGCTACACCTTC. This sequence encodes CASSPGGGVYGYTF.

The chain employs TRBV12-3 or TRBV12-4 and TRBJ2-1, with D unresolved. This CDR3 comprises 12 residues. V lost 5 bases and J lost 3, with 5 bases in between. DNA of the CDR3: TGTGCCAGCAGTCCTGACTACAATGAGCAGTTCTTC. It codes for CASSPDYNEQFF.

The chain links TRBV29-1 to TRBJ1-3, with a weak D call TRBD1 (6 bases). The CDR3 runs 13 residues. Germline V gene lookup returns CDR1 SQVTM and CDR2 ANQGSEA. The germline V and J ends were trimmed by 3 bases and 4 bases, with 10 bases remaining between them. The CDR3 loop is CSVEGGPGNTIYF. CDR3 DNA sequence: TGCAGCGTTGAGGGGGGGCCAGGAAACACCATATATTTT.

This clonotype was found many times. The CDR3: CASSEPGGSYEQYF. CDR3 nucleotide sequence: TGTGCCAGCAGTGAACCGGGGGGGAGCTACGAGCAGTACTTC. The chain is built from TRBV2 and TRBJ2-7; 8 bases match TRBD2. J lost 3 bases, V lost 2 bases, and 3 bases had no gene match. The CDR3 runs 14 residues. Germline lookup yields CDR1 SNHLY and CDR2 FYNNEI.

This clonotype was detected ten times or more. The chain links TRBV12-3 or TRBV12-4 to TRBJ2-7; D gene uncertain. Trimming took off 6 bases at V and 2 bases at J, with 14 bases between the two ends. The length of the CDR3 is 14 residues. The CDR3 region is CASSPDGSPYEQYF. DNA of the CDR3: TGTGCCAGCAGCCCGGACGGAAGTCCCTACGAGCAGTACTTC.

This clonotype was recorded a few times. The junction differs from germline at one of its ends, possibly a read error. The V call is TRBV6-5, the J call TRBJ2-1; D is ambiguous. From germline, CDR1 is MNHEY and CDR2 SVGAGI. The CDR3 is made up of 9 amino acids. In DNA form, the CDR3 reads TGTGCCAGCGGTTATGAGCAGTTCTTC. This encodes CASGYEQFF.

The CDR3 DNA reads TGTGCCAGCAGTCACTCCCGTTACGGAGCCGAGTCGACCTACAATGAGCAGTTCTTC. Translated: CASSHSRYGAESTYNEQFF. V usage is TRBV12-3 or TRBV12-4 and J usage is TRBJ2-1; D uncertain. The CDR3 is 19 amino acids. V lost 5 bases and J 2 bases, leaving 25 bases between the germline ends.

Relative to its sample, this clonotype is medium-sized. The chain carries TRBV5-4 and TRBJ2-2, with D perhaps TRBD2 (6 bases). There are 19 residues in the CDR3. The germline V gene has CDR1 SGHNT and CDR2 YYREEE (reference sequence). Trimming took 2 bases from V and 0 from J, leaving 20 bases between them. The CDR3 loop reads CASSFSLGSGGTNTGELFF. CDR3 DNA: TGTGCCAGCAGCTTCTCGCTTGGATCAGGCGGGACGAACACCGGGGAGCTGTTTTTT.

This clonotype is medium-sized within its sample. V gene TRBV7-3 combines with J gene TRBJ2-5, with 8 bases lining up with TRBD1. Germline CDR1 and CDR2: SGHTA and FQGTGA. The CDR3 consists of 15 residues. Germline trimming cut 2 bases from V and 5 bases from J; bases unmatched to any gene: 7. The CDR3 region is CASSLRTGSRETQYF. The CDR3 nucleotides read TGTGCCAGCAGCTTACGGACAGGGTCTCGGGAGACCCAGTACTTC.

This clonotype is medium-sized (0.01 to 0.1%) within its sample. The rearrangement joins TRBV18 to TRBJ1-4; a possible D gene is TRBD1 (5 bases). V lost 4 bases and J 6 bases, leaving 12 bases between the germline ends. Germline loops: CDR1 KGHSH, CDR2 LQKENI. This CDR3 has 14 amino acids. The CDR3 loop reads CASSHRDQYEKLFF. The CDR3, as DNA: TGTGCCAGCTCACACCGGGACCAATATGAAAAACTGTTTTTT.

This clonotype was recorded many times. The rearrangement links TRBV6-2 or TRBV6-3 to TRBJ2-7, with 14 bases identical to TRBD2. V lost 6 bases to trimming and J lost 2 bases; unmatched junction nucleotides: 0. Germline values: CDR1 MNHEY, CDR2 SVGEGT. CDR3 length: 14 residues. CDR3 coding DNA: TGTGCCAGCAGGACTAGCGGGAGGGCCTACGAGCAGTACTTC. Translating gives CASRTSGRAYEQYF.